This T cell receptor beta chain comes out of a study of cytomegalovirus exposure and HLA in healthy donors (dated by TCRdb to between 2016 and 2019). Looking at the study overall: In an earlier analysis of fewer than 750 of the donors, around 290 Gb of sequence data and approximately 120 million unique TCR beta sequences from about 179 million T cells were reported. An early release that covered around 590 HLA-typed donors contained approximately 300 gigabases of sequencing data and about 93 million unique TCR sequences. The genetic ancestry cluster associated with self-reported Caucasian donors included 65% to 90% of the approximately 410 genotyped donors. The aim of the study was to test whether cataloging public T cell receptors could identify signatures of past pathogen exposure. The study used immunosequencing to profile the T cell repertoires of 600 to 850 subjects and linked those repertoires to cytomegalovirus serostatus. A separate validation cohort of roughly 130 different subjects was used in addition to the roughly 700-subject first cohort. To predict cytomegalovirus infection status, the study combined high-throughput TCR immunosequencing, statistical association of individual TCRs with disease status, and machine learning. In a later analysis, previously published TCR beta repertoires from 550 to 750 donors were re-analyzed and high-resolution HLA genotyping was added so that TCR occurrence patterns could be studied. The later analysis used no new phenotypic data to find candidate immune exposures, relying instead on TCR beta sequences and their occurrence across donors. To decide whether each TCR beta V gene segment behaved as functional or pseudogenic, an earlier analysis of approximately 620 of the donors relied on high-throughput TCR beta sequencing. Donor age, sex, ethnicity and CMV serostatus were collected together with the repertoire data. Genome-wide SNP genotypes for about 60% of the 666 donors were used in a later genetic analysis, which treated that subset as a discovery cohort. All discovery cohort repertoires had been generated on a single sequencing platform. HLA typing included class I and class II loci at four-digit resolution. Typing coverage varied by locus: about 620-630 donors for A, B, C, DRB1 and DQB1; around 560 for DQA1; about 600 for DPA1; roughly 450 for DPB1. Because of strong linkage in the cohort, a few DR-DQ haplotypes were treated as single units for association and clustering. Among under 450 genotyped donors of the cohort, an average of approximately 230,000 unique TCR beta nucleotide sequences were sequenced per donor, around 20% of them non-productive. General study outcomes and caveats: In a later analysis, HLA-associated TCR beta chains were found to be more clonally expanded and to have lower generation probabilities than equally common non-associated chains. In a later analysis, TCR association rates were found to vary across HLA loci, with the most associated TCRs seen for DRB1 alleles and the fewest for HLA-C alleles. Correlated functional status among segregating V segments might reflect linkage disequilibrium, but an unknown experimental factor could not be ruled out. A later analysis associated 16,951 TCR beta sequences with specific HLA alleles at a false discovery rate of 0.05. Because the 87-base-pair reads could not distinguish some IMGT-functional V segments, including TRBV6-2 and TRBV6-3, those segments were excluded. According to a later genetic analysis, donors in an Asian-associated ancestry cluster had fewer N-insertions in productive TCRs than the approximately 650-donor mean. CMV serostatus was the only immune exposure information available for the cohort. Because HLA typing was missing for some donors at each locus, association tests included only the typed subset. The classifier was reported to diagnose cytomegalovirus status with high specificity and sensitivity in both the original and validation cohorts. A total of 164 TCR beta chains were listed by the study as associated with cytomegalovirus. A cluster of highly shared sequence variants was judged likely to represent a technical artifact of the sequencing pipeline. A further reported finding was that TCR beta sequences accurately predicted the HLA-A and HLA-B alleles for most subjects in the first cohort. The earlier analysis of approximately 590 of the donors excluded some 16 rarely observed V segments, including chromosome 9 orphons, because counts were too low. A later genetic analysis associated a missense DCLRE1C variant with V-gene and J-gene trimming of TCR beta chains, and an independent cohort replicated the association. According to the authors, the approach could potentially be generalized to other disease states and immunological phenotypes. A later analysis found that most CMV-associated TCR beta chains appeared HLA-restricted, with HLA associations seemingly driven largely by CMV exposure. Sequencing depth was assumed to be roughly uniform across donors in the presence/absence analyses, though that assumption may not hold. This cohort had only TCR beta chains sequenced, and the lack of alpha or paired-chain data limited which features could be detected. According to a later analysis, parvovirus B19, influenza, CMV and Epstein-Barr virus appeared linked to several top co-occurrence clusters. An earlier analysis of several hundred of the donors showed that most TCR beta V segments appeared in productive rearrangements either about 87% or about 30% of the time, which broadly matched IMGT annotations. In vitro tests confirmed that a few of the cytomegalovirus-associated TCR beta chains recognize cytomegalovirus antigens. Most TCR sequences were observed very rarely across donors, whereas some public TCRs were present in many individuals. When HLA alleles, especially DR and DQ, strongly co-occurred, attributing TCR associations to individual alleles was difficult.

V is reduced by 8 bases and J by 0 bases, leaving a spacing of 11 bases between them. CDR1 and CDR2 (SNHLY, FYNNEI) derive from the germline V gene. Including the terminal cysteine and phenylalanine, the CDR3 comprises 15 residues. The CDR3 DNA has 45 bases and is translated from base 1. This clone has more than one count but fewer than ten. This receptor's antigen is unknown. Qualities for individual bases were not recorded, and no much larger clone is one base off. In total, approximately 610 healthy bone marrow donors made up the cohort. Cohort members were all nominally healthy when sampled, although unrecorded immune exposures were likely present. The donor tested CMV seronegative and was one of the 352 seronegative cohort members. A peripheral blood sample was provided by each donor, and peripheral blood mononuclear cells were used for TCR beta sequencing. The Qiagen DNeasy Blood Extraction Kit was used to extract genomic DNA from the blood cell samples.

Library creation used the immunoSEQ multiplex PCR assay. For the multiplex PCR, a mixture combining 60 forward primers for TCR Vbeta segments and 13 reverse primers for TCR Jbeta segments was used. The CDR3 region of rearranged TCR beta genes was amplified from genomic DNA by a multiplex PCR assay. On the Illumina HiSeq System, the amplified TCR beta libraries were sequenced as 87-base-pair reads. Concerning the study's data processing: A later analysis tallied 70 million to 100 million unique TCR beta chains across the 650 to 750 repertoires, and approximately 11 million of those chains were shared by two or more donors. Raw reads were error-corrected and collapsed into unique sequences with a nearest-neighbor algorithm that merged closely related sequences to remove PCR and sequencing errors. To assign V, D and J gene segments, CDR3 sequences were aligned to IMGT reference sequences. Each retained sequence needed at least a six-nucleotide match to both a V gene segment and a J gene segment. Rearrangements were classified as productive when the CDR3 lacked stop codons and remained in frame with V and J, and all other rearrangements were classified as non-productive. Following IMGT convention, CDR3 was defined as the stretch from the second conserved V-encoded cysteine to the conserved J-encoded phenylalanine. In an earlier analysis of around 570 of the donors, sequences lacking an unambiguous match to a single V gene segment were excluded. An earlier analysis of fewer than 750 of the donors classified V segments as functional when productive rearrangements were above 56.7% and as segregating when the standard deviation between donors was above 5%. A statistical classification framework was developed to diagnose cytomegalovirus status using the catalog of TCR beta chain sequences. In a later analysis, V and J genes were assigned by comparing TCR nucleotide sequences against IMGT/GENE-DB human TR gene sequences. Using the TCRdist pipeline, a later analysis assigned CDR3 sequences along with most-parsimonious VDJ recombination scenarios. In a later analysis, each TCR beta chain was defined by its CDR3 amino acid sequence together with its V-gene family, and reads without a unique V-gene family were excluded. As a way to deal with suspected cross-contamination and a sequencing artifact, a later analysis dropped more than 500 nucleotide sequences that were highly shared and had low generation probability. In a later analysis, a clonal expansion index was calculated for each public chain from normalized within-repertoire ranks of inferred template counts. In a later analysis, generation probabilities were computed using a VDJ recombination model fitted to out-of-frame rearrangements, and the results were checked against IGoR. In a later analysis, hypergeometric tests were used to score TCR-TCR, TCR-HLA and TCR-CMV co-occurrence, with a repertoire-size bias correction applied to TCR pairs. In a later analysis, false discovery rates were estimated by permuting HLA or CMV assignments 20 times. In a later analysis, co-occurring TCRs were grouped using DBSCAN, and TCRdist sequence similarity was added for clustering within HLA-allele-positive subsets. Repertoires with fewer than 30,000 or more than 120,000 public chains were left out of co-occurrence clustering, as were a handful of repertoires with anomalous nucleotide sharing. TCRdb provides this immuneACCESS table in a form limited to in-frame rearrangements. Some clones are lacking; in checked studies, under half of them reflect an unresolved V gene, and why the rest are absent is not known. Clone size and V and J calls were adopted from that table, with D and trimming inferred from the DNA. The sample table contains just over 85,000 clones; only one count was recorded for around three quarters of them. The ten top clones hold 3% to 3.5% of the sample.

This sequence originates from a man aged 35 to 55 in good health and CMV-seronegative. The sample consisted of PBMCs. The rearrangement joined TRBV2 to TRBJ1-6, with the D gene call left open. The nucleotide sequence reads as follows: TGTGCCAGCCATCAGGAAAGCTCCTATAATTCACCCCTCCACTTT. Its protein product is CASHQESSYNSPLHF.